This passage covers 5 T cell receptor beta chains from one sample sequenced in a study of blood T cell repertoires in COVID-19. The protocol was immunoSEQ multiplex PCR, while the TCRdb copy is restricted to in-frame clones and leaves out a portion. The sample has some 50,000 clones; 87% are singletons. The specimen was peripheral blood. Every receptor here comes from a human donor in a cohort sampled during active COVID-19.

This clone was counted only a few times. This chain uses TRBV2 with TRBJ1-3; TRBD1 aligns across 11 bases. Germline CDR1 and CDR2: SNHLY and FYNNEI. J lost 0 bases, V lost 6 bases, and 13 bases had no gene match. This CDR3 is built from 19 residues. The DNA for the CDR3 is TGTGCCAGCAGCCACCGGACAGGGGGCGAGACCGACTCTGGAAACACCATATATTTT. Protein: CASSHRTGGETDSGNTIYF.

The rearrangement joins TRBV9 to TRBJ2-5, with 8 bases identical to TRBD2. Germline CDR1 is SGDLS and CDR2 is YYNGEE. The V segment lost 3 bases and the J segment 3 bases; nucleotides outside the gene matches: 4. This CDR3 has 14 residues. The CDR3 sequence: CASSASGGKETQYF. In DNA, the CDR3 is TGTGCCAGCAGCGCCAGCGGGGGCAAAGAGACCCAGTACTTC.

V and J are TRBV9 and TRBJ2-2; TRBD1 aligns across 8 bases. The CDR3 has 16 residues. CDR1 SGDLS and CDR2 YYNGEE come from the germline V gene. V shed 3 bases, J shed 6 bases, and the junction held 10 bases outside the gene matches. CDR3 in DNA: TGTGCCAGCAGCGGACTGGGACAGGTTCTCCCCGGGGAGCTGTTTTTT. This codes for CASSGLGQVLPGELFF. The complete variable domain, with remaining parts taken from reference TRBV9 and TRBJ2-2, reads DSGVTQTPKHLITATGQRVTLRCSPRSGDLSVYWYQQSLDQGLQFLIQYYNGEERAKGNILERFSAQQFPDLHSELNLSSLELGDSALYFCASSGLGQVLPGELFFGEGSRLTVL.

The chain combines TRBV7-2 with TRBJ2-6; D gene unclear. Trimming removed 6 bases at V and 0 bases at J, with 15 bases between. The CDR3 spans 17 residues. Germline V gene lookup returns CDR1 SGHTA and CDR2 FQGNSA. The CDR3 is CASSRVQISSGANVLTF. In DNA, the CDR3 is TGTGCCAGCAGTCGTGTTCAGATAAGCTCTGGGGCCAACGTCCTGACTTTC.

The chain combines TRBV6-4 with TRBJ2-3, with unresolved D. Germline lookup yields CDR1 MRHNA and CDR2 SNTAGT. V lost 2 bases and J lost 1, with 7 bases in between. This CDR3 contains 14 residues. The CDR3 nucleotides are TGTGCCAGCAGTGACCGGGTTGGCACAGATACGCAGTATTTT. It specifies CASSDRVGTDTQYF.